This is a list of T cell receptor beta chains from one sample in a study of T cells in Graves' hyperthyroidism and ophthalmopathy. TCRdb reanalysed the multiplex PCR reads using MiXCR and keeps one entry per CDR3 protein. The data contain a few hundred thousand distinct CDR3 sequences, 15% to 20% of them singletons. Sequenced input: blood. The receptors come from a man between 35 and 55 years old with Graves' hyperthyroidism. Each CDR3 is given with its conserved first and last residue. The order of the fields is V gene, clone size, J gene, D gene, CDR3 DNA, CDR3 protein. The D gene is left open where the match is weak. Where a row states a size, it is once, few, many or the class of an expanded clone; other rows omit it.

V gene: TRBV11-2; clone size: -; J gene: TRBJ2-1; D gene: -; CDR3 DNA: TGTGCCAGCAGCTTAGATCCCGAGACTAGGGTCAATGAGCAGTTCTTC; CDR3 protein: CASSLDPETRVNEQFF
V gene: TRBV6-1; clone size: many; J gene: TRBJ1-1; D gene: -; CDR3 DNA: TGTGCCAGCAGGACAGCGGTTTCGAACACTGAAGCTTTCTTT; CDR3 protein: CASRTAVSNTEAFF
V gene: TRBV7-8; clone size: many; J gene: TRBJ2-3; D gene: TRBD2; CDR3 DNA: TGTGCCAGCAGCTTAGTAGGTAGCGGGGTTCCCGATACGCAGTATTTT; CDR3 protein: CASSLVGSGVPDTQYF
V gene: TRBV6-1; clone size: few; J gene: TRBJ2-1; D gene: -; CDR3 DNA: TGTGCCAGCAGTGCCTCCTTGGGGGGCCCCTACAATGAGCAGTTCTTC; CDR3 protein: CASSASLGGPYNEQFF
V gene: TRBV5-1; clone size: many; J gene: TRBJ2-7; D gene: -; CDR3 DNA: TGCGCCAGCAGCTTGGGCACAGGGTCTGAAGAGCAGTACTTC; CDR3 protein: CASSLGTGSEEQYF
V gene: TRBV7-2; clone size: many; J gene: TRBJ2-1; D gene: -; CDR3 DNA: TGTGCCAGCAGGACAAATCTAGCGAGTGAGCAGTTCTTC; CDR3 protein: CASRTNLASEQFF
V gene: TRBV5-4; clone size: -; J gene: TRBJ1-1; D gene: -; CDR3 DNA: TGTGCCAGCAGCTTGAAGGGAAACTTTGAAGCTTTCTTT; CDR3 protein: CASSLKGNFEAFF
V gene: TRBV7-9; clone size: once; J gene: TRBJ1-6; D gene: -; CDR3 DNA: TGTGCCAGCAGCCCCAGGACAAGCCTTAGGGGTTCACCCCTCCACTTT; CDR3 protein: CASSPRTSLRGSPLHF
V gene: TRBV7-9; clone size: many; J gene: TRBJ2-3; D gene: -; CDR3 DNA: TGTGCCAGCAGCCGTCCATGGGGCACAGATACGCAGTATTTT; CDR3 protein: CASSRPWGTDTQYF
V gene: TRBV20-1; clone size: many; J gene: TRBJ1-5; D gene: -; CDR3 DNA: TGCAGTGCTTCTGGAAGCTATACGGGGCAGCCCCAGCATTTT; CDR3 protein: CSASGSYTGQPQHF
V gene: TRBV2; clone size: many; J gene: TRBJ2-3; D gene: TRBD2; CDR3 DNA: TGTGCCAGCAGTGAACCTGGGGGACTAGCGGGGGCCCCCACTAGCACAGATACGCAGTATTTT; CDR3 protein: CASSEPGGLAGAPTSTDTQYF
V gene: TRBV27; clone size: many; J gene: TRBJ1-2; D gene: -; CDR3 DNA: TGTGCCAGCAGTTCCCGGGATTGGAGGTCCTATGGCTACACCTTC; CDR3 protein: CASSSRDWRSYGYTF
V gene: TRBV19; clone size: -; J gene: TRBJ1-1; D gene: -; CDR3 DNA: TGTGCCAGTAGTATAGGGATGGACACTGAAGCTTTCTTT; CDR3 protein: CASSIGMDTEAFF
V gene: TRBV20-1; clone size: many; J gene: TRBJ1-5; D gene: -; CDR3 DNA: TGCAGTGCACCCGAGAGACAGTTCACCCAGCATTTT; CDR3 protein: CSAPERQFTQHF
V gene: TRBV11-2; clone size: many; J gene: TRBJ1-4; D gene: TRBD1; CDR3 DNA: TGTGCCAGCAGCCTAGGAGGGACAGCAACTAATGAAAAACTGTTTTTT; CDR3 protein: CASSLGGTATNEKLFF
V gene: TRBV3-1; clone size: -; J gene: TRBJ2-5; D gene: -; CDR3 DNA: TGTGTCAGCAGCCAAGAGGAGACCCAGTACTTC; CDR3 protein: CVSSQEETQYF
V gene: TRBV20-1; clone size: -; J gene: TRBJ1-4; D gene: -; CDR3 DNA: TGCAGTGCTCAGAGGGGGTCGACTAATGAAAAACTGTTTTTT; CDR3 protein: CSAQRGSTNEKLFF
V gene: TRBV12-3/TRBV12-4; clone size: -; J gene: TRBJ2-1; D gene: TRBD2; CDR3 DNA: TGTGCCAGCACCGCGACTAGCGGACGGCAGTTCTTC; CDR3 protein: CASTATSGRQFF
V gene: TRBV20-1; clone size: many; J gene: TRBJ1-4; D gene: TRBD1; CDR3 DNA: TGCAGTGCGACTCCGGGACAGGGGGCTTCGGCTAATGAAAAACTGTTTTTT; CDR3 protein: CSATPGQGASANEKLFF
V gene: TRBV29-1; clone size: many; J gene: TRBJ2-1; D gene: TRBD1; CDR3 DNA: TGCAGCGTTGCGGGACAGGGAGGCCCCTACAATGAGCAGTTCTTC; CDR3 protein: CSVAGQGGPYNEQFF
V gene: TRBV7-2; clone size: many; J gene: TRBJ2-7; D gene: -; CDR3 DNA: TGTGCCAGCAGCTTCGAGGGAACTGCCACAACCTACGAGCAGTACTTC; CDR3 protein: CASSFEGTATTYEQYF
V gene: TRBV6-4; clone size: few; J gene: TRBJ1-2; D gene: -; CDR3 DNA: TGTGCCAGCAGTCCGGACAGAGCTAACTATGGCTACACCTTC; CDR3 protein: CASSPDRANYGYTF
V gene: TRBV20-1; clone size: many; J gene: TRBJ2-5; D gene: -; CDR3 DNA: TGCAGTGCTAGAGATAGCTCTTCAGGCTTCCAAGAGACCCAGTACTTC; CDR3 protein: CSARDSSSGFQETQYF
V gene: TRBV9; clone size: few; J gene: TRBJ2-5; D gene: -; CDR3 DNA: TGTGCCAGCAGCGTAGGAACAGCACCCTACCGCCAAGAGACCCAGTACTTC; CDR3 protein: CASSVGTAPYRQETQYF
V gene: TRBV7-3; clone size: few; J gene: TRBJ2-1; D gene: TRBD2; CDR3 DNA: TGTGCCAGCAGCCGACTAGCGGGGATGAGCTCCTACAATGAGCAGTTCTTC; CDR3 protein: CASSRLAGMSSYNEQFF
V gene: TRBV20-1; clone size: many; J gene: TRBJ2-7; D gene: TRBD1; CDR3 DNA: TGCAGTGCTAGGGCAGGGGGCGCCGACACCTACGAGCAGTACTTC; CDR3 protein: CSARAGGADTYEQYF
V gene: TRBV28; clone size: many; J gene: TRBJ1-5; D gene: -; CDR3 DNA: TGTGCCAGCAGCCGGACATACAATCAGCCCCAGCATTTT; CDR3 protein: CASSRTYNQPQHF
V gene: TRBV6-1; clone size: many; J gene: TRBJ1-2; D gene: -; CDR3 DNA: TGTGCCAGCAGTGAAGTTACAGCTAAAAACTATGGCTACACCTTC; CDR3 protein: CASSEVTAKNYGYTF
V gene: TRBV10-3; clone size: -; J gene: TRBJ1-6; D gene: -; CDR3 DNA: TGTGCCATCAGTGAATGGGTCGCAGGGCAGTCACCCCTCCACTTT; CDR3 protein: CAISEWVAGQSPLHF
V gene: TRBV11-3; clone size: -; J gene: TRBJ1-1; D gene: -; CDR3 DNA: TGTGCCAGCAGCTTGCGGGGGGGAGGCACTGAAGCTTTCTTT; CDR3 protein: CASSLRGGGTEAFF
V gene: TRBV28; clone size: many; J gene: TRBJ2-7; D gene: TRBD1; CDR3 DNA: TGTGCCAGCAGAAAATTGCGGGACAGGGGATTAGGCGAGCAGTACTTC; CDR3 protein: CASRKLRDRGLGEQYF
V gene: TRBV7-8; clone size: few; J gene: TRBJ2-2; D gene: TRBD2; CDR3 DNA: TGTGCCAGTAAACTAGCGGGGAACACCGGGGAGCTGTTTTTT; CDR3 protein: CASKLAGNTGELFF
V gene: TRBV5-1; clone size: many; J gene: TRBJ2-3; D gene: TRBD2; CDR3 DNA: TGCGCCAGCAGCGGTAGCGGGGGGCGCACAGATACGCAGTATTTT; CDR3 protein: CASSGSGGRTDTQYF
V gene: TRBV19; clone size: few; J gene: TRBJ2-5; D gene: -; CDR3 DNA: TGTGCCAGTAGTATCGTAGGCAGGGAAGAGACCCAGTACTTC; CDR3 protein: CASSIVGREETQYF
V gene: TRBV9; clone size: few; J gene: TRBJ1-2; D gene: TRBD1; CDR3 DNA: TGTGCCAGCAGCGTAGAGGGATGGAACAGGGGGGATGGCTACACCTTC; CDR3 protein: CASSVEGWNRGDGYTF
V gene: TRBV5-6; clone size: -; J gene: TRBJ2-3; D gene: -; CDR3 DNA: TGTGCCAGCAGCTTGCGGGTAGACGATACGCAGTATTTT; CDR3 protein: CASSLRVDDTQYF
V gene: TRBV12-3/TRBV12-4; clone size: many; J gene: TRBJ2-2; D gene: -; CDR3 DNA: TGTGCCACCAAGGACAGTAGGGCCGGGGAGCTGTTTTTT; CDR3 protein: CATKDSRAGELFF
V gene: TRBV7-8; clone size: -; J gene: TRBJ2-7; D gene: -; CDR3 DNA: TGTGCCAGCAGCGCGAGGAGGGAAGGCTACGAGCAGTACTTC; CDR3 protein: CASSARREGYEQYF
V gene: TRBV7-9; clone size: many; J gene: TRBJ2-1; D gene: TRBD2; CDR3 DNA: TGTGCCAGCAGCTTTGGCGGGGGGTCCTACAATGAGCAGTTCTTC; CDR3 protein: CASSFGGGSYNEQFF
V gene: TRBV5-1; clone size: many; J gene: TRBJ2-1; D gene: TRBD1; CDR3 DNA: TGCGCCAGCAGCCCCGGGACAGGGGCCGATGAGCAGTTCTTC; CDR3 protein: CASSPGTGADEQFF
V gene: TRBV20-1; clone size: -; J gene: TRBJ1-6; D gene: -; CDR3 DNA: TGCAGTGCTACAAGACGGGGGGACTCCTATAATTCACCCCTCCACTTT; CDR3 protein: CSATRRGDSYNSPLHF
V gene: TRBV20-1; clone size: many; J gene: TRBJ1-1; D gene: -; CDR3 DNA: TGCAGTGCTAGTCCTCCACACCTACGAGGGAACACTGAAGCTTTCTTT; CDR3 protein: CSASPPHLRGNTEAFF
V gene: TRBV4-3; clone size: -; J gene: TRBJ2-7; D gene: -; CDR3 DNA: TGCGCCAGCAGCCTTTACCCGACAGCAACCTACGAGCGGTACTTC; CDR3 protein: CASSLYPTATYERYF
V gene: TRBV20-1; clone size: many; J gene: TRBJ1-1; D gene: -; CDR3 DNA: TGCAGTGCTAGAGATCGGGTAGACTACACTGAAGCTTTCTTT; CDR3 protein: CSARDRVDYTEAFF
V gene: TRBV12-3/TRBV12-4; clone size: many; J gene: TRBJ2-1; D gene: -; CDR3 DNA: TGTGCCAGCAGGGCCTCGGGGCCTGTGGATGAGCAGTTCTTC; CDR3 protein: CASRASGPVDEQFF
V gene: TRBV20-1; clone size: -; J gene: TRBJ2-6; D gene: -; CDR3 DNA: TGCAGTGCTAGCCGTAGCTCTGGGGCCAACGTCCTGACTTTC; CDR3 protein: CSASRSSGANVLTF
V gene: TRBV20-1; clone size: many; J gene: TRBJ2-5; D gene: TRBD1; CDR3 DNA: TGCAGTGCTAGAAAACCCGGGACAGCGAAAGAGACCCAGTACTTC; CDR3 protein: CSARKPGTAKETQYF
V gene: TRBV7-2; clone size: -; J gene: TRBJ2-3; D gene: TRBD1; CDR3 DNA: TGTGCCAGCAGCTTAGCCTGGACAGGGGGCGCAGATACGCAGTATTTT; CDR3 protein: CASSLAWTGGADTQYF
V gene: TRBV11-2; clone size: -; J gene: TRBJ1-5; D gene: -; CDR3 DNA: TGTGCCAGCAGCTCCGATTCTGGCCCCCAGCATTTT; CDR3 protein: CASSSDSGPQHF
V gene: TRBV7-2; clone size: -; J gene: TRBJ2-1; D gene: -; CDR3 DNA: TGTGCCAGCAGCCAACAGGGAGGGGGTGAGCAGTTCTTC; CDR3 protein: CASSQQGGGEQFF
V gene: TRBV7-9; clone size: -; J gene: TRBJ1-4; D gene: -; CDR3 DNA: TGTGCCAGCAGCTTAGCTAGCTCAAATGAAAAACTGTTTTTT; CDR3 protein: CASSLASSNEKLFF
V gene: TRBV9; clone size: -; J gene: TRBJ2-1; D gene: -; CDR3 DNA: TGTGCCAGCAGTGTGGAGTCGGCAGGGCCGTTCTTC; CDR3 protein: CASSVESAGPFF
V gene: TRBV5-1; clone size: many; J gene: TRBJ2-7; D gene: -; CDR3 DNA: TGCGCCAGCAGCTTGACAGATTTCTACGAGCAGTACTTC; CDR3 protein: CASSLTDFYEQYF
V gene: TRBV7-2; clone size: -; J gene: TRBJ2-3; D gene: TRBD2; CDR3 DNA: TGTGCCAGCAGCTTAGTACTACGGGGCCCCGGGACTAGCGGGAGGAGCACAGATACGCAGTATTTT; CDR3 protein: CASSLVLRGPGTSGRSTDTQYF
V gene: TRBV27; clone size: many; J gene: TRBJ1-2; D gene: TRBD1; CDR3 DNA: TGTGCCAGCAGTCGCCCGGGACAGGGGTCCTATGGCTACACCTTC; CDR3 protein: CASSRPGQGSYGYTF